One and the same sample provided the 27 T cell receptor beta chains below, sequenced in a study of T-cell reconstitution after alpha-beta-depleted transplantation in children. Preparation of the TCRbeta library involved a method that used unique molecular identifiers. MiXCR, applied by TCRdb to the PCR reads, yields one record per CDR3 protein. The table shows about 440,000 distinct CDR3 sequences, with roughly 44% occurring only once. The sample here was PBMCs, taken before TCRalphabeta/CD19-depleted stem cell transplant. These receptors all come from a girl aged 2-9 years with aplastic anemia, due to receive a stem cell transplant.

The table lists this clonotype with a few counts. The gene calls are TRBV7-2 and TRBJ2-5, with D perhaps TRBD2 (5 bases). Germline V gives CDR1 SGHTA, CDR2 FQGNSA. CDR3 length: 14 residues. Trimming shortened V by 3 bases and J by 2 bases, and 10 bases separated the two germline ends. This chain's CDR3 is CASSLVRAQETQYF. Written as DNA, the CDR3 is TGTGCCAGCAGCTTGGTGAGGGCGCAAGAGACCCAGTACTTC.

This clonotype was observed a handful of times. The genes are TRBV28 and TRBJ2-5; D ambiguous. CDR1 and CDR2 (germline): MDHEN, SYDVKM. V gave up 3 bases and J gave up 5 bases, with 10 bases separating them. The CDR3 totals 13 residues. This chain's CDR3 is CASSLAEVETQYF. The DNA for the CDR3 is TGTGCCAGCAGTTTGGCCGAGGTTGAGACCCAGTACTTC.

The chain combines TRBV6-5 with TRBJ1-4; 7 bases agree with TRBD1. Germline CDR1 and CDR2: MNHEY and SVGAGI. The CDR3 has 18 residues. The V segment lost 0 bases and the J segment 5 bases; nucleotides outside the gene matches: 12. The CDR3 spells CASSYSGQPRRFNEKLFF. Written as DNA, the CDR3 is TGTGCCAGCAGTTACTCGGGACAGCCTAGGCGATTCAATGAAAAACTGTTTTTT.

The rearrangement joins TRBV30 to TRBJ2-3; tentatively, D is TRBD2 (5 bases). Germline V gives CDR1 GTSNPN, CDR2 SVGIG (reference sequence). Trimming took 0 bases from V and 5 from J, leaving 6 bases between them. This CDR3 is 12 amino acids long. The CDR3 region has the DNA TGTGCCTGGAGTGTCGAGGGAGATACGCAGTATTTT. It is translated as CAWSVEGDTQYF.

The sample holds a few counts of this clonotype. CDR3 in amino acids: CASSLFAGRQETQYF. CDR3 sequence (DNA): TGTGCCAGCAGTTTATTTGCAGGCCGACAAGAGACCCAGTACTTC. The chain carries TRBV27 and TRBJ2-5; D is uncertain. The CDR3 is 15 residues long. Germline CDR1 reads MNHEY; CDR2 reads SMNVEV (reference sequence). Trimming took 1 base from V and 2 from J, leaving 11 bases between them.

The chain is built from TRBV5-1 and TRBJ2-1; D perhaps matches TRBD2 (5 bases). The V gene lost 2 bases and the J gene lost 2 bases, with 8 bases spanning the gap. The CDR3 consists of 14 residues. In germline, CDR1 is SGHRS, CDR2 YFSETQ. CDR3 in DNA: TGCGCCAGCAGCTTTAGCGCCCCCTACAATGAGCAGTTCTTC. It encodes CASSFSAPYNEQFF.

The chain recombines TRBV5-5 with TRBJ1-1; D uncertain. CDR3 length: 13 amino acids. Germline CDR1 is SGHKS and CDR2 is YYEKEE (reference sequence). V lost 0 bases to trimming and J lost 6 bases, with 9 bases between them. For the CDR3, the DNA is TGTGCCAGCAGCTTGGGAGGGAGCCCTGAAGCTTTCTTT. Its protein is CASSLGGSPEAFF.

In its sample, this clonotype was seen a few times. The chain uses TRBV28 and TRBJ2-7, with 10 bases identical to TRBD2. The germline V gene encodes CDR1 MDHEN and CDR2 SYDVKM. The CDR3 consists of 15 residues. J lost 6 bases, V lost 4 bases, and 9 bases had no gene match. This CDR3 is CASSSSSGSRGEQYF. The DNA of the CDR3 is TGTGCCAGCAGTTCCTCTAGCGGGAGCCGGGGCGAGCAGTACTTC. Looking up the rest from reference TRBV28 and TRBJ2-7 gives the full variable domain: DVKVTQSSRYLVKRTGEKVFLECVQDMDHENMFWYRQDPGLGLRLIYFSYDVKMKEKGDIPEGYSVSREKKERFSLILESASTNQTSMYLCASSSSSGSRGEQYFGPGTRLTVT.

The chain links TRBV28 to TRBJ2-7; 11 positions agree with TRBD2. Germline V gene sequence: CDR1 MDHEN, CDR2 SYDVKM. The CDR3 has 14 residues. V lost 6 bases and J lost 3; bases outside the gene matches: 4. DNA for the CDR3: TGTGCCAGCAGGGCTAGCGGGGGGAACTACGAGCAGTACTTC. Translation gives CASRASGGNYEQYF.

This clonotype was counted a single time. DNA for the CDR3: TGCAGCGCTGATGGGACAGGGCGAGATTCTAACTATGGCTACACCTTC. This translates into CSADGTGRDSNYGYTF. V usage is TRBV29-1 and J usage is TRBJ1-2, with TRBD1 identical over 9 bases. In germline, CDR1 is SQVTM, CDR2 ANQGSEA. The CDR3 consists of 16 residues. V lost 7 bases to trimming and J lost 0 bases; unmatched junction nucleotides: 12.

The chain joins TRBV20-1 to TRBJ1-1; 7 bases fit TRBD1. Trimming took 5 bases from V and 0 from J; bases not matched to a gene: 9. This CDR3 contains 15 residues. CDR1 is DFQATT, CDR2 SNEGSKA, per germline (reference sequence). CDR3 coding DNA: TGCAGTGCTGTGGGCGGACAGGCCTTGAACACTGAAGCTTTCTTT. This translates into CSAVGGQALNTEAFF.

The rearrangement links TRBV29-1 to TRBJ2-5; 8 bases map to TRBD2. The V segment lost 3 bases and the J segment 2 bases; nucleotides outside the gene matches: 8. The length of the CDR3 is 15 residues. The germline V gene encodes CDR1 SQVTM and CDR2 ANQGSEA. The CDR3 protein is CSVERKGTRQETQYF. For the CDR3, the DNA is TGCAGCGTTGAGAGAAAGGGGACTAGGCAAGAGACCCAGTACTTC.

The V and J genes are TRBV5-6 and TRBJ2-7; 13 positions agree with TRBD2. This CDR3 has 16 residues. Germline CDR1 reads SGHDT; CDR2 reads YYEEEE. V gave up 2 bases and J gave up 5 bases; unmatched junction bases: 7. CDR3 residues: CASSFSLAGGPHEQYF. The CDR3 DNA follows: TGTGCCAGCAGCTTTTCACTAGCGGGAGGGCCCCACGAGCAGTACTTC.

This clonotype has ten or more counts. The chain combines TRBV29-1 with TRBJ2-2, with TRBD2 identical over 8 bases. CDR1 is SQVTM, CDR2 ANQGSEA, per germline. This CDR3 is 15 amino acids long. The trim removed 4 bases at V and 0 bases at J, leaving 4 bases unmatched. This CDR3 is CSVVGLAPNTGELFF. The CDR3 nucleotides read TGCAGCGTTGTAGGACTAGCCCCGAACACCGGGGAGCTGTTTTTT.

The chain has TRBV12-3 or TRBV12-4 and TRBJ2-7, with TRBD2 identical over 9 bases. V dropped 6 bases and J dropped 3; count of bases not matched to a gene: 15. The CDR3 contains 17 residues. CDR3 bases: TGTGCCAGCAGCCTTGCAGGGCGGGGGGGCCTTGGCTACGAGCAGTACTTC. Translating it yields CASSLAGRGGLGYEQYF.

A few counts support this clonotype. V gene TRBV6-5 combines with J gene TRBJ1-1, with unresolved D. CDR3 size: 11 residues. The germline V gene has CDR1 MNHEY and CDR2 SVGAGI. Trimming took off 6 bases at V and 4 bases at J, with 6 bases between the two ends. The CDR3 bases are TGTGCCAGCAGGGGATTCACTGAAGCTTTCTTT. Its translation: CASRGFTEAFF.

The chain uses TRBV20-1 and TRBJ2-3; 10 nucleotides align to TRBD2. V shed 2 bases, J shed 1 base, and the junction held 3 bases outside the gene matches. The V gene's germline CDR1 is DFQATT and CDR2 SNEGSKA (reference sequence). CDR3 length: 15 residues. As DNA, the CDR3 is TGCAGTGCTAGACTAGCGGGAGAGGGCACAGATACGCAGTATTTT. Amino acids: CSARLAGEGTDTQYF.

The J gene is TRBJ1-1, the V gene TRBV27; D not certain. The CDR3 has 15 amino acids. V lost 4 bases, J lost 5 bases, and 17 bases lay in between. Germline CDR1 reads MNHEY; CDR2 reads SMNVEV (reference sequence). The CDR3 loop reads CASSSDDTRGTEAFF. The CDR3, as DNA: TGTGCCAGCAGTTCCGACGACACGCGGGGAACTGAAGCTTTCTTT.

Here the CDR3 reads CATRETGGNQPQHF. CDR3 in DNA: TGTGCCACCCGCGAGACAGGTGGTAATCAGCCCCAGCATTTT. The chain couples TRBV15 to TRBJ1-5, with D perhaps matching TRBD1 (6 bases). The germline gives CDR1 LNHNV, CDR2 YYDKDF (reference sequence). Trimming cost V 8 bases and J 4 bases, with 15 bases left between them. The CDR3 runs 14 residues.

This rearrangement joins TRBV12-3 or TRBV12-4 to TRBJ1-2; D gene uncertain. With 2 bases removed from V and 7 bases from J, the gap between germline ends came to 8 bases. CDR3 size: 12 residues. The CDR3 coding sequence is TGTGCCAGCAGTTTAAGGGTCTTTGGCTACACCTTC. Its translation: CASSLRVFGYTF.

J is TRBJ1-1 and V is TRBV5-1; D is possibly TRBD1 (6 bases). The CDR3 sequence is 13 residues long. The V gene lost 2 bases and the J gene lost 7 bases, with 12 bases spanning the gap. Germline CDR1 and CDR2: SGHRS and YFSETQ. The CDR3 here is CASSLTGTGEAFF. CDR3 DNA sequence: TGCGCCAGCAGCTTAACAGGGACGGGTGAAGCTTTCTTT.

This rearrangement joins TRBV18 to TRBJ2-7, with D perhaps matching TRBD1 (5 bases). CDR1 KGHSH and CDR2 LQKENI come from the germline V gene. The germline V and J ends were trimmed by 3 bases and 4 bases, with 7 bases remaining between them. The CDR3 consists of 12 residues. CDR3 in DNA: TGTGCCAGCTCACCGAGACAGTACGAGCAGTACTTC. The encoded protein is CASSPRQYEQYF.

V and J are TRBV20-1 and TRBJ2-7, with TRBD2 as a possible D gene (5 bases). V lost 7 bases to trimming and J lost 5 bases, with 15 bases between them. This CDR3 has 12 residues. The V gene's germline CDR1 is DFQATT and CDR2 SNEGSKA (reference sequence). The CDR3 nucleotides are TGCAGTGTCAAGACTATCCGGGACGAGCAGTACTTC. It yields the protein CSVKTIRDEQYF.

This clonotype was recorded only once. CDR3 protein: CASSGQGGEQYF. The CDR3 nucleotides are TGCGCCAGCAGCGGACAGGGTGGCGAGCAGTACTTC. The rearrangement uses TRBV5-1 and TRBJ2-7, with 8 bases lining up with TRBD1. This CDR3 has 12 residues. CDR1 and CDR2 (germline): SGHRS, YFSETQ. V lost 4 bases, J lost 6 bases, and 3 bases stayed unmatched.

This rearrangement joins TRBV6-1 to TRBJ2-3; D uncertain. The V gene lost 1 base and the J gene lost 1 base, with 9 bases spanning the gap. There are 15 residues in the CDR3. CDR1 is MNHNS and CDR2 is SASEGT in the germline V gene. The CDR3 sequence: CASSEVGYGTDTQYF. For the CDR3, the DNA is TGTGCCAGCAGTGAAGTGGGGTATGGCACAGATACGCAGTATTTT.

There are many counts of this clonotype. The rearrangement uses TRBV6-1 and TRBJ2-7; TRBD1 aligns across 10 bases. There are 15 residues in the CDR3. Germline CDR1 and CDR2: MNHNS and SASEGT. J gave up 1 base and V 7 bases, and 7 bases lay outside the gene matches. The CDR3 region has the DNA TGTGCCAGCACCCCAAGACAGGGGGCGTCCTACGAGCAGTACTTC. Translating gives CASTPRQGASYEQYF.

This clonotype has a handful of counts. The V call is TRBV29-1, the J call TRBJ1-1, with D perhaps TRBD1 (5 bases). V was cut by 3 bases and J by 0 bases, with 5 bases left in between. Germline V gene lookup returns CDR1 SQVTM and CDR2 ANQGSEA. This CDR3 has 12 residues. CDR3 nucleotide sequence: TGCAGCGTTGACAGGGTGAACACTGAAGCTTTCTTT. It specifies CSVDRVNTEAFF.